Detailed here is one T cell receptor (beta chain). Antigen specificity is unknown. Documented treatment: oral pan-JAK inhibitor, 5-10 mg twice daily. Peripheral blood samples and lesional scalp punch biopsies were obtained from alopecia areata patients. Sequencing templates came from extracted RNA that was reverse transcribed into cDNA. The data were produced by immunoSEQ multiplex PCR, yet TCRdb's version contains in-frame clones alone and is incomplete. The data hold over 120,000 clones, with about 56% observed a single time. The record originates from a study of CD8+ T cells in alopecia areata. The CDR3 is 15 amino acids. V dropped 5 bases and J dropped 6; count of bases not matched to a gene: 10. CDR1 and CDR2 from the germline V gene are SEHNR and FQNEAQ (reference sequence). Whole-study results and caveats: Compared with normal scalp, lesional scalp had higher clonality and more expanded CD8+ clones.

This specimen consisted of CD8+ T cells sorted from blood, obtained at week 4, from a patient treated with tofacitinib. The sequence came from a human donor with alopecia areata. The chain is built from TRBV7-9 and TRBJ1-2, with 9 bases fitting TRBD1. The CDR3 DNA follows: TGTGCCAGCAGCCCACATCAGGGACAGGGTAATGGCTACACCTTC. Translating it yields CASSPHQGQGNGYTF.